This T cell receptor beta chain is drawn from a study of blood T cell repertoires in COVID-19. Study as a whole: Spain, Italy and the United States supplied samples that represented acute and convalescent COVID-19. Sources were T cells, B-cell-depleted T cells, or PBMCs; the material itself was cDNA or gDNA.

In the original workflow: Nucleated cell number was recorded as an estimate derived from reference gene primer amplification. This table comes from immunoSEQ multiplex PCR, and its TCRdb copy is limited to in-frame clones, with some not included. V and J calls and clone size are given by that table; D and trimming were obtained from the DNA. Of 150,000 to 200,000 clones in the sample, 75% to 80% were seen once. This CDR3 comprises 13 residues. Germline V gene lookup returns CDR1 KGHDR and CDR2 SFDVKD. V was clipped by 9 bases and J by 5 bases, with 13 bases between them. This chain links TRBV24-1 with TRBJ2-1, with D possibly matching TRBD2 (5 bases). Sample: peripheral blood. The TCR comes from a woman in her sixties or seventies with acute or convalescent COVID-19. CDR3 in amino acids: CATGRAAHNEQFF. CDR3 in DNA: TGTGCCACCGGGAGAGCGGCCCACAATGAGCAGTTCTTC.